Below are 7 T cell receptor beta chains sequenced from a single sample in a study of blood T cell repertoires in COVID-19. Clones were sequenced by immunoSEQ multiplex PCR, and TCRdb holds only the in-frame ones, with some missing. The data contain around 200,000 clones, 83% of them seen just once; the ten biggest clones take up 2.5%. Sequencing used peripheral blood. Receptors originate from a middle-aged woman with active or convalescent COVID-19.

DNA of the CDR3: TGTGCCAGCAGCTTGGGTCGTGATGGCTACACCTTC. Residues: CASSLGRDGYTF. The chain links TRBV5-4 to TRBJ1-2, with D uncertain. Germline lookup yields CDR1 SGHNT and CDR2 YYREEE (reference sequence). This CDR3 is 12 amino acids long. V lost 0 bases, J lost 6 bases, and 6 bases lay in between.

V and J are TRBV6-2 or TRBV6-3 and TRBJ2-4; D is ambiguous. The CDR3 is 16 residues long. Trimming shortened V by 6 bases and J by 0 bases, and 15 bases separated the two germline ends. The germline V gene encodes CDR1 MNHEY and CDR2 SVGEGT. CDR3 protein: CASSAREDIAKNIQYF. For the CDR3, the DNA is TGTGCCAGCAGCGCCAGAGAGGATATAGCCAAAAACATTCAGTACTTC.

V usage is TRBV5-5 and J usage is TRBJ1-5, with a tentative D call TRBD1 (5 bases). This CDR3 has 16 residues. Germline V gene data show CDR1 as SGHKS and CDR2 as YYEKEE (reference sequence). Trimming removed 0 bases at V and 2 bases at J, with 12 bases between. CDR3 DNA: TGTGCCAGCAGCTTGGGGCGGGGGTTCGGCAATCAGCCCCAGCATTTT. The encoded protein is CASSLGRGFGNQPQHF.

This clone was seen a few times. The V and J genes are TRBV4-3 and TRBJ1-4; tentatively, D is TRBD1 (5 bases). There are 16 residues in the CDR3. With 3 bases removed from V and 8 bases from J, the gap between germline ends came to 19 bases. Per the germline V gene, CDR1 is LGHNA and CDR2 is YSLEER. CDR3: CASSHAPSGGNEKLFF. CDR3 nucleotides: TGCGCCAGCAGCCACGCACCCTCCGGGGGAAACGAAAAACTGTTTTTT.

V usage is TRBV2 and J usage is TRBJ1-4; the D gene is possibly TRBD1 (5 bases). Trimming removed 6 bases from V and 6 bases from J, with 14 bases in between. Germline-derived CDR1 and CDR2 are SNHLY and FYNNEI. The CDR3 length is 14 residues. CDR3 in DNA: TGTGCCAGCAGCAGACAGTTGGTAGATGAAAAACTGTTTTTT. As protein: CASSRQLVDEKLFF.

This rearrangement joins TRBV6-5 to TRBJ1-1; 8 nucleotides agree with TRBD1. The V gene's germline CDR1 is MNHEY and CDR2 SVGAGI. J gave up 3 bases and V 9 bases, and 9 bases lay outside the gene matches. This CDR3 has 14 residues. CDR3 nucleotide sequence: TGTGCCAGTACCCCCGGACAGGGCGACACTGAAGCTTTCTTT. This gives the protein CASTPGQGDTEAFF.

The chain couples TRBV6-5 to TRBJ2-3; 10 positions agree with TRBD2. Germline V gene data show CDR1 as MNHEY and CDR2 as SVGAGI. V shed 5 bases and J 3 bases; nucleotides not matched to a gene: 5. The CDR3 contains 15 residues. In DNA form, the CDR3 reads TGTGCCAGCAGTCCGAGCGGGGGGGTAACAGATACGCAGTATTTT. Amino acid sequence: CASSPSGGVTDTQYF.